Sequencing of this TCR beta chain was carried out in a study of Ad26.COV2.S vaccination and SARS-CoV-2 variants. For the study at large: Ad26.COV2.S shots went into the muscle once or twice, 56 days apart.

The V end lost 0 bases, the J end lost 1 base, and 10 bases lay between the germline ends. The CDR3 is made up of 16 amino acids. Germline-derived CDR1 and CDR2 are SGHKS and YYEKEE (reference sequence). TCRdb's table, derived via immunoSEQ multiplex PCR, lists solely in-frame clones and lacks some. The table records about 680,000 clones, roughly nine tenths of them present only once. Documented treatment: about 20 received Ad26.COV2.S at low or high dose, single or two shots; 5 received placebo; per-sample allocation not given. Specimen acquisition occurred on day 63 following the initial vaccine or placebo injection.

The sample was peripheral blood, taken in a trial of Ad26.COV2.S vaccine versus placebo. This TCR was recovered from a person aged 18-60 years who received the Ad26.COV2.S COVID-19 vaccine or a placebo. This chain links TRBV5-5 with TRBJ2-2; D is uncertain. As DNA, the CDR3 is TGTGCCAGCAGCTTGGTCCCTAGTAAGAACACCGGGGAGCTGTTTTTT. This sequence encodes CASSLVPSKNTGELFF.